The source of this TCR beta chain is a study of T cell responses to AZD1222 COVID-19 vaccine. Study as a whole: Pooled samples include second doses given at about 4 or 12 weeks.

The study, taken as a whole, reports: The study identified only a handful of AZD1222 recipients as seropositive at baseline. Close to half of all spike-specific TCRs reportedly target regions of the variants that are unmutated. No day 14 peak samples; only post-peak repertoires were characterized.

For this clone: Its cognate antigen is unknown.

The data were produced by immunoSEQ multiplex PCR, yet TCRdb's version contains in-frame clones alone and is incomplete. The sample records roughly 100,000 clones, around 90% being singletons. The specimen comprised peripheral blood, sampled on day 0 of AZD1222 vaccination. The receptor was derived from an adult in good health.

The DNA for the CDR3 is TGTGCCAGCAGCTTAGAGGGACAGTTAGGCTATCAGCCCCAGCATTTT. Translated, it gives CASSLEGQLGYQPQHF. V is TRBV7-6 and J is TRBJ1-5; 7 bases are a match to TRBD1. This CDR3 spans 16 amino acids. The trim removed 1 base at V and 5 bases at J, leaving 8 bases unmatched. CDR1 and CDR2 (germline): SGHVS, FNYEAQ.